The T cell receptor beta chain described here comes from a study of T cell changes during pregnancy in multiple sclerosis (dated by TCRdb to about 2019). For the study in its entirety: Changes in the T cell repertoire over the course of pregnancy were examined in this study in women with multiple sclerosis.

With regard to this clone: No cognate antigen has been identified for it. Base quality data are lacking; no much larger clone is found one base away.

Library preparation was by the immunoSEQ multiplex PCR assay. Imported from immuneACCESS, the table was reduced by TCRdb to in-frame sequences with V and J called. These copies leave out some clones; in studies compared against another copy, an unresolved V gene accounts for under half, and the cause of the remainder is not known. This sample gives about 50,000 clones in total; approximately 94% of them show up just once. The ten largest clonotypes hold around 0.3% of the sample. V lost 0 bases and J lost 7 bases; the stretch between them is 18 bases long. CDR1 and CDR2, per the germline V gene, are LGHNA and YSLEER. Counted from cysteine to phenylalanine, this CDR3 has 16 amino acids. The CDR3 DNA has 48 bases and is translated from base 1.

The sequence is built from TRBV4-3 and TRBJ1-2; there is no confident call for the D gene. This material consisted of CD4+ T cells from peripheral blood mononuclear cells, taken in the third trimester of pregnancy. The TCR originated in a female donor with multiple sclerosis, enrolled in a pregnancy study. The encoded CDR3 is CASSQDLAGGVIGYTF. At the DNA level, the sequence is TGCGCCAGCAGCCAAGATTTGGCCGGAGGAGTTATTGGCTACACCTTC.